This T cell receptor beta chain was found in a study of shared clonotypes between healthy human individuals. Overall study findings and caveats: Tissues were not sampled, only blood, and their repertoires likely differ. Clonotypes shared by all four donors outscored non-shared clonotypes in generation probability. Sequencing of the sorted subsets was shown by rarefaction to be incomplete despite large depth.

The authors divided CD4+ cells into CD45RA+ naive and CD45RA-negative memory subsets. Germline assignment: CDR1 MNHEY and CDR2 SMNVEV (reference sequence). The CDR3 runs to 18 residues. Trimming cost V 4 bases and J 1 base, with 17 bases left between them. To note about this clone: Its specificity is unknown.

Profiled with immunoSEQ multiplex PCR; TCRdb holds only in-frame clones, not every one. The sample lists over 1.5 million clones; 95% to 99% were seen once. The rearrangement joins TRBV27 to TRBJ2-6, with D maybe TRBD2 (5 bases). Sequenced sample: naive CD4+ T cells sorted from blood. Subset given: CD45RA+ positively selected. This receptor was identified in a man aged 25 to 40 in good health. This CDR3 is CASSYLAGLASGANVLTF. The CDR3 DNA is TGTGCCAGCAGTTATTTGGCCGGTTTAGCGTCTGGGGCCAACGTCCTGACTTTC.